The 26 T cell receptor beta chains below come from one sample, sequenced in a study of blood T cell repertoires in COVID-19. Measured with immunoSEQ multiplex PCR; TCRdb has only the in-frame clones, and not every one. Of about 200,000 clones in the sample, 86% are singletons; the top ten hold 2.2%. The sample consisted of peripheral blood. The receptors shown here come from a man aged 25 to 40 who had recovered from COVID-19.

The chain joins TRBV6-5 to TRBJ1-2, with D possibly matching TRBD1 (5 bases). Germline V gene data show CDR1 as MNHEY and CDR2 as SVGAGI. The CDR3 runs to 14 residues. The germline V and J ends were trimmed by 2 bases and 7 bases, with 14 bases remaining between them. The CDR3 reads CASSYGRELGGYTF. Here the CDR3 DNA reads TGTGCCAGCAGTTACGGCAGGGAACTCGGTGGCTACACCTTC.

The genes are TRBV24-1 and TRBJ2-5; 7 bases are a match to TRBD2. In germline, CDR1 is KGHDR, CDR2 SFDVKD. This CDR3 is built from 15 residues. V dropped 7 bases and J dropped 4; count of bases not matched to a gene: 11. The CDR3 here is CATSLGGGGVETQYF. In nucleotides, the CDR3 is TGTGCCACCAGCCTGGGGGGGGGAGGCGTAGAGACCCAGTACTTC.

This chain joins TRBV5-5 and TRBJ1-4, with TRBD1 matching 9 bases. V dropped 3 bases and J dropped 8; count of bases not matched to a gene: 11. Germline V gives CDR1 SGHKS, CDR2 YYEKEE (reference sequence). This CDR3 is built from 16 residues. In DNA, the CDR3 is TGTGCCAGCAGCTGGGCCCCGGGACAGGGAGGCGAAAAACTGTTTTTT. Amino acid sequence: CASSWAPGQGGEKLFF.

The chain combines TRBV15 with TRBJ2-3, with a possible D match to TRBD2 (7 bases). Germline values: CDR1 LNHNV, CDR2 YYDKDF (reference sequence). Trimming pared 6 bases from V and 7 bases from J, leaving 17 bases between. The CDR3 has 14 amino acids. The CDR3: CATRTGGRSNTQYF. The CDR3 nucleotides read TGTGCCACCAGGACGGGGGGCCGATCTAATACGCAGTATTTT.

V gene TRBV19 combines with J gene TRBJ2-7; D may be TRBD2 (6 bases). The V gene's germline CDR1 is LNHDA and CDR2 SQIVND (reference sequence). CDR3 length: 14 amino acids. Trimming pared 5 bases from V and 6 bases from J, leaving 17 bases between. The CDR3: CASSPEHGRSEQYF. The CDR3, as DNA: TGTGCCAGTAGTCCCGAACATGGGAGGAGCGAGCAGTACTTC.

The J gene is TRBJ2-7, the V gene TRBV18; D is undetermined. V shed 2 bases and J shed 2 bases, with 4 bases lying between them. The CDR3 totals 12 residues. Germline CDR1 and CDR2: KGHSH and LQKENI. The CDR3 sequence is CASSPDTYEQYF. The CDR3 nucleotides read TGTGCCAGCTCACCAGACACCTACGAGCAGTACTTC.

This clone was observed once. The CDR3 region is CASSPGQGFSYEQYF. The CDR3, as DNA: TGCGCCAGCAGCCCCGGACAGGGGTTCTCCTACGAGCAGTACTTC. The V and J genes are TRBV4-1 and TRBJ2-7; TRBD1 aligns across 9 bases. CDR1 and CDR2 from the germline V gene are MGHRA and YSYEKL. The CDR3 contains 15 residues. Trimming removed 4 bases from V and 0 bases from J; junction bases left unmatched: 4.

The chain has TRBV6-6 and TRBJ2-7, with 8 nucleotides matching TRBD1. The trim removed 7 bases at V and 1 base at J, leaving 3 bases unmatched. The CDR3 spans 13 residues. Germline V CDR1 and CDR2: MNHNY, SVGAGI (reference sequence). CDR3 loop: CASNRDRSYEQYF. DNA of the CDR3: TGTGCCAGCAATCGGGACAGGTCCTACGAGCAGTACTTC.

The genes are TRBV4-1 and TRBJ2-6; the match to TRBD1 covers 7 bases. Trimming removed 4 bases from V and 7 bases from J; junction bases left unmatched: 13. The CDR3 runs 17 residues. CDR1 and CDR2 (germline): MGHRA, YSYEKL. The CDR3 reads CASSRSEDRLGANVLTF. The CDR3 nucleotides read TGCGCCAGCAGCCGCAGCGAGGACAGGCTAGGTGCCAACGTCCTGACTTTC.

CDR3 residues: CASSFRDMRGYTF. The CDR3 DNA sequence: TGTGCCAGCAGTTTTAGGGACATGCGGGGCTACACCTTC. The genes are TRBV12-3 or TRBV12-4 and TRBJ1-2; D might be TRBD1 (6 bases). This CDR3 has 13 residues. Trimming shortened V by 3 bases and J by 8 bases, and 13 bases separated the two germline ends.

The rearrangement uses TRBV4-1 and TRBJ1-5; 7 bases map to TRBD1. The CDR3 is 15 amino acids. V lost 4 bases to trimming and J lost 4 bases; unmatched junction nucleotides: 7. CDR1 and CDR2 from the germline V gene are MGHRA and YSYEKL. DNA of the CDR3: TGCGCCAGCAGCCGTCAACAGGGGAGTAATCAGCCCCAGCATTTT. This translates into CASSRQQGSNQPQHF.

The chain couples TRBV6-4 to TRBJ2-1; weak D call: TRBD2 (5 bases). This CDR3 has 15 residues. The germline gives CDR1 MRHNA, CDR2 SNTAGT. V was pared by 0 bases and J by 8 bases, with 14 bases between. CDR3 nucleotides: TGTGCCAGCAGTGACTCGGGAGCGGCCTTCGATGAGCAGTTCTTC. This gives the protein CASSDSGAAFDEQFF.

The rearrangement links TRBV30 to TRBJ1-1, with D maybe TRBD1 (5 bases). The V gene's germline CDR1 is GTSNPN and CDR2 SVGIG (reference sequence). The V and J ends lost 2 bases and 4 bases respectively, with 14 bases between them. The CDR3 extends over 14 amino acids. As DNA, the CDR3 is TGTGCCTGGAGTATGCCCCCGCAGGGCACTGAAGCTTTCTTT. Its protein is CAWSMPPQGTEAFF.

The chain joins TRBV5-1 to TRBJ1-2; D is uncertain. CDR3 length equals 12 residues. V lost 9 bases to trimming and J lost 14 bases, with 23 bases between them. Germline-derived CDR1 and CDR2 are SGHRS and YFSETQ. DNA of the CDR3: TGCGCCACCGGGGTGGGAGGCGACGTGCGGACCTTC. This sequence encodes CATGVGGDVRTF.

The chain uses TRBV6-2 or TRBV6-3 and TRBJ1-2; weak D call: TRBD1 (5 bases). Germline CDR1 and CDR2: MNHEY and SVGEGT. V was shortened by 5 bases and J by 4 bases, with 17 bases between the two germline ends. CDR3 size: 15 residues. CDR3 coding DNA: TGTGCCAGCAGTCTCTCCCACCCGGACACCTATGGCTACACCTTC. This encodes CASSLSHPDTYGYTF.

The J gene is TRBJ2-3, the V gene TRBV11-2; 9 bases align to TRBD1. This CDR3 is 15 amino acids long. The V gene end was trimmed by 5 bases and the J gene end by 4 bases; junction bases not matched to a gene: 7. The germline V gene has CDR1 SGHAT and CDR2 FQNNGV. The CDR3 coding sequence is TGTGCCAGCAGCCGGTGGGACAGGGTCCCAGATACGCAGTATTTT. Protein: CASSRWDRVPDTQYF.

The V gene is TRBV5-1, the J gene TRBJ1-3; TRBD1 matches at 9 bases. CDR1 is SGHRS, CDR2 YFSETQ, per germline. The CDR3 length is 21 residues. V dropped 3 bases and J dropped 0; count of bases not matched to a gene: 19. CDR3: CASSSLMDRGLPSTSGNTIYF. The DNA for the CDR3 is TGCGCCAGCAGCTCGCTAATGGACAGGGGATTACCCTCTACCTCTGGAAACACCATATATTTT.

This clone occurred once. The rearrangement joins TRBV12-5 to TRBJ1-2; the D is unclear. This CDR3 region has 15 residues. V lost 0 bases and J 2 bases, leaving 10 bases between the germline ends. Germline V gene data show CDR1 as LGHNT and CDR2 as FRNRAP. CDR3 in amino acids: CASGLVGGRNYGYTF. DNA of the CDR3: TGTGCTAGTGGTTTGGTAGGAGGGCGGAACTATGGCTACACCTTC.

The gene calls are TRBV7-2 and TRBJ2-3, with a possible D match to TRBD2 (6 bases). V was trimmed by 0 bases and J by 3 bases, leaving 16 bases between them. The CDR3 covers 17 residues. CDR1 SGHTA and CDR2 FQGNSA come from the germline V gene. This CDR3 reads CASSLAGGRSGTDTQYF. The CDR3 DNA sequence: TGTGCCAGCAGCTTAGCGGGGGGACGTTCGGGGACAGATACGCAGTATTTT.

For the CDR3, the DNA is TGTGCCAGCAGCTTGTTAACGACAGATAGCAATCAGCCCCAGCATTTT. Translated: CASSLLTTDSNQPQHF. The chain combines TRBV5-5 with TRBJ1-5; D perhaps matches TRBD1 (5 bases). This CDR3 has 16 amino acids. Germline assignment: CDR1 SGHKS and CDR2 YYEKEE (reference sequence). The V end lost 1 base, the J end lost 0 bases, and 11 bases lay between the germline ends.

The CDR3, as DNA: TGTGCCAGCAGCCCCGCGGTCCCTAGCGGCGAGCAGTACTTC. Translating gives CASSPAVPSGEQYF. This rearrangement joins TRBV3-1 (or the pseudogene TRBV3-2) to TRBJ2-7; 7 bases agree with TRBD2. CDR3 length equals 14 residues. Germline CDR1 is LGHDT and CDR2 is YNNKEL (reference sequence). After removal of 4 bases from V and 6 bases from J, the junction contained 9 bases not matched to a gene.

The chain uses TRBV19 and TRBJ1-1; 8 nucleotides line up with TRBD1. The CDR3 covers 14 residues. Losses at the gene ends were 5 bases for V and 1 base for J; bases not matched to a gene: 3. The germline CDR1 and CDR2 sequences are LNHDA and SQIVND (reference sequence). The CDR3 here is CASSVDRANTEAFF. The CDR3 DNA reads as TGTGCCAGTAGTGTGGACAGGGCGAACACTGAAGCTTTCTTT.

The chain is built from TRBV6-2 or TRBV6-3 and TRBJ1-5; 9 nucleotides agree with TRBD1. The J segment lost 4 bases and the V segment lost 5 bases, leaving 12 bases of the junction unmatched. Germline V CDR1 and CDR2: MNHEY, SVGEGT. CDR3 length equals 17 residues. This chain's CDR3 is CASSRIHGTGYNQPQHF. CDR3 sequence (DNA): TGTGCCAGCAGTCGGATCCACGGGACAGGGTATAATCAGCCCCAGCATTTT.

The chain links TRBV4-1 to TRBJ1-2; the D gene is possibly TRBD1 (5 bases). This CDR3 has 15 residues. The V end lost 0 bases, the J end lost 3 bases, and 11 bases lay between the germline ends. Germline CDR1 and CDR2: MGHRA and YSYEKL. DNA for the CDR3: TGCGCCAGCAGCCAAGATTCAGGGCTTTACTATGGCTACACCTTC. Amino acids: CASSQDSGLYYGYTF.

This clone has just a few counts. The chain's CDR3 is CASSQVRASNQPQHF. The CDR3 bases are TGCGCCAGCAGCCAAGTCAGGGCCAGCAATCAGCCCCAGCATTTT. The gene calls are TRBV4-1 and TRBJ1-5; D might be TRBD1 (5 bases). Germline CDR1 reads MGHRA; CDR2 reads YSYEKL. The length of the CDR3 is 15 residues. Trimming removed 1 base at V and 1 base at J, with 8 bases between.

The rearrangement links TRBV10-2 to TRBJ1-3; unclear D gene. CDR1 and CDR2 from the germline V gene are WSHSY and SAAADI. The CDR3 loop spans 15 amino acids. Trimming pared 0 bases from V and 2 bases from J, leaving 8 bases between. Here the CDR3 DNA reads TGCGCCAGCAGTGAGTCCTTGGGCCCTGGAAACACCATATATTTT. This sequence encodes CASSESLGPGNTIYF.